This T cell receptor (beta chain) was documented in a study of CD8+CD57+ T cells in acquired aplastic anemia. Previously, flow cytometry had revealed CD8+CD57+ cell expansion in the patients chosen for sequencing. V was pared by 3 bases and J by 3 bases, with 6 bases of the junction left unmatched. The germline gives CDR1 GTSNPN, CDR2 SVGIG (reference sequence). This CDR3 is built from 14 residues. Template material for TCR beta VDJ and CDR3 profiling consisted of genomic DNA. TCRdb passed the reads through MiXCR, listing each CDR3 protein once. The sample holds approximately 220,000 distinct CDR3 sequences; around 46% are singletons and the top ten take 7.8%.

V is TRBV30 and J is TRBJ2-3, with TRBD2 identical over 7 bases. The specimen sequenced was sorted CD4+, CD8+, or CD8+CD57+ T cells (not recorded which) from PBMCs. The TCR comes from a human donor with aplastic anemia. CDR3 nucleotides: TGTGCCTGGAGCAAAGGACTAGGGACAGATACGCAGTATTTT. Protein product: CAWSKGLGTDTQYF.